This TCR beta chain was captured by sequencing in a study of T cell responses to AZD1222 COVID-19 vaccine. The assay was immunoSEQ multiplex PCR, and TCRdb's table has in-frame clones only and misses some. The sample lists around 110,000 clones, approximately 90% occurring once. This clonotype was obtained from an adult who received the AZD1222 COVID-19 vaccine. The source material was peripheral blood, sampled 28 days after the second AZD1222 dose.

Here the CDR3 DNA reads TGTGCCAGCAGTTACTCGAGGGGTAACTATGGCTACACCTTC. Translated, it gives CASSYSRGNYGYTF. The genes are TRBV6-5 and TRBJ1-2, with TRBD1 as a possible D gene (5 bases). Trimming stripped 0 bases from V and 1 base from J, with 6 bases between. CDR3 length: 14 residues. Germline V lookup: CDR1 MNHEY, CDR2 SVGAGI.